This T cell receptor beta chain originates from a study of response to subunit inactivated influenza vaccine. This clonotype was counted at least ten times. From germline, CDR1 is LNHNV and CDR2 YYDKDF (reference sequence). The CDR3 loop spans 12 amino acids. Trimming shortened V by 3 bases and J by 11 bases, and 11 bases separated the two germline ends. TCRdb passed the RT-PCR reads through MiXCR, listing each CDR3 protein once. There are a few hundred thousand distinct CDR3 sequences in the sample; about 10% occur only once, and approximately 12% lies in the top ten. This clonotype was sampled from a man in his fifties who received an inactivated influenza vaccine. The V and J genes are TRBV15 and TRBJ2-1; a possible D gene is TRBD2 (6 bases). This sample comprised PBMCs from blood, obtained roughly 48 days after vaccination. The CDR3 nucleotides are TGTGCCACCAGCAGGAGGGAGGAGCAGCAGTTCTTC. Protein product: CATSRREEQQFF.